A selection of T cell receptor beta chains follows, all from one sample in a study of blood T cell repertoires in COVID-19. Profiling relied on immunoSEQ multiplex PCR, and the TCRdb table lists in-frame clones only, not all of them. The sample lists about 250,000 clones, about 85% occurring once. Material: PBMCs or T cells enriched from blood (not recorded which). These receptors came from a woman in her forties or fifties who had been exposed to COVID-19. CDR3s include the opening cysteine and the closing phenylalanine or tryptophan. Each record gives: V gene, J gene, clone size, D gene, CDR3 protein, CDR3 DNA. The D gene is left open where the match is weak. Expanded clones are given a class, and other clones once, few, many or no size at all.

v_call: TRBV5-6
j_call: TRBJ2-7
clone_size: -
d_call: -
cdr3_aa: CASSLRGNHLRQYF
cdr3_nt: TGTGCCAGCAGCTTGAGAGGGAACCATCTACGGCAGTACTTC

v_call: TRBV4-3
j_call: TRBJ1-6
clone_size: -
d_call: -
cdr3_aa: CASSQEIRQSLYSPLHF
cdr3_nt: TGCGCCAGCAGCCAAGAAATTCGACAAAGCCTGTATTCACCCCTCCACTTT

v_call: TRBV10-1
j_call: TRBJ2-3
clone_size: -
d_call: TRBD1
cdr3_aa: CASSPGQGGTDTQYF
cdr3_nt: TGCGCCAGCAGCCCAGGACAGGGAGGCACAGATACGCAGTATTTT

v_call: TRBV14
j_call: TRBJ1-2
clone_size: -
d_call: -
cdr3_aa: CASSQELADYGYTF
cdr3_nt: TGTGCCAGCAGCCAAGAGTTGGCAGACTATGGCTACACCTTC

v_call: TRBV29-1
j_call: TRBJ1-4
clone_size: -
d_call: -
cdr3_aa: CSVEKQAEDEKLFF
cdr3_nt: TGCAGCGTTGAAAAACAGGCCGAGGATGAAAAACTGTTTTTT

v_call: TRBV6-5
j_call: TRBJ1-3
clone_size: -
d_call: -
cdr3_aa: CASSKGASGNTIYF
cdr3_nt: TGTGCCAGCAGTAAGGGAGCCTCTGGAAACACCATATATTTT

v_call: TRBV10-3
j_call: TRBJ1-1
clone_size: -
d_call: -
cdr3_aa: CAIKPTALGSGSEAFF
cdr3_nt: TGTGCCATCAAACCAACAGCTTTAGGAAGTGGCTCTGAAGCTTTCTTT

v_call: TRBV19
j_call: TRBJ1-1
clone_size: -
d_call: -
cdr3_aa: CASGHAHIGAFF
cdr3_nt: TGTGCCAGTGGACATGCTCATATAGGGGCTTTCTTT

v_call: TRBV5-4
j_call: TRBJ1-1
clone_size: -
d_call: -
cdr3_aa: CASGRGITEAFF
cdr3_nt: TGTGCCAGCGGTCGGGGTATCACTGAAGCTTTCTTT

v_call: TRBV3-1/TRBV3-2
j_call: TRBJ2-5
clone_size: -
d_call: TRBD2
cdr3_aa: CASSQVPGLVASETQYF
cdr3_nt: TGTGCCAGCAGCCAAGTACCGGGACTAGTTGCGTCTGAGACCCAGTACTTC

v_call: TRBV7-9
j_call: TRBJ2-7
clone_size: -
d_call: TRBD1
cdr3_aa: CASQRGQGAFEQYF
cdr3_nt: TGTGCCAGCCAACGAGGACAGGGGGCCTTCGAGCAGTACTTC

v_call: TRBV28
j_call: TRBJ2-3
clone_size: few
d_call: TRBD2
cdr3_aa: CASSGGMFVTQYF
cdr3_nt: TGTGCCAGCAGCGGGGGGATGTTTGTTACGCAGTATTTT

v_call: TRBV19
j_call: TRBJ1-6
clone_size: -
d_call: TRBD1
cdr3_aa: CASSMGTVKNSPLHF
cdr3_nt: TGTGCCAGTAGTATGGGGACAGTTAAGAATTCACCCCTCCACTTT

v_call: TRBV10-3
j_call: TRBJ2-3
clone_size: -
d_call: TRBD2
cdr3_aa: CAISRAGPTDTQYF
cdr3_nt: TGTGCCATCAGTCGAGCGGGGCCCACAGATACGCAGTATTTT

v_call: TRBV3-1/TRBV3-2
j_call: TRBJ2-2
clone_size: -
d_call: TRBD1
cdr3_aa: CASSPTGTDPTGELFF
cdr3_nt: TGTGCCAGCAGCCCCACCGGGACAGATCCCACCGGGGAGCTGTTTTTT

v_call: TRBV6-2/TRBV6-3
j_call: TRBJ1-2
clone_size: -
d_call: TRBD1
cdr3_aa: CASSDPGQTYGYTF
cdr3_nt: TGTGCCAGCAGTGACCCGGGACAGACCTATGGCTACACCTTC

v_call: TRBV6-2/TRBV6-3
j_call: TRBJ2-2
clone_size: -
d_call: -
cdr3_aa: CASSRTRGTGELFF
cdr3_nt: TGTGCCAGCAGCCGTACGAGGGGGACCGGGGAGCTGTTTTTT

v_call: TRBV10-3
j_call: TRBJ1-1
clone_size: -
d_call: -
cdr3_aa: CAISESYGENTEAFF
cdr3_nt: TGTGCCATCAGTGAGTCGTACGGGGAGAACACTGAAGCTTTCTTT

v_call: TRBV10-3
j_call: TRBJ1-2
clone_size: -
d_call: TRBD1
cdr3_aa: CATDSGGSYGYTF
cdr3_nt: TGTGCCACCGACTCAGGGGGAAGCTATGGCTACACCTTC

v_call: TRBV27
j_call: TRBJ1-1
clone_size: -
d_call: -
cdr3_aa: CASSFYGGTEAFF
cdr3_nt: TGTGCCAGCAGTTTCTACGGTGGCACTGAAGCTTTCTTT

v_call: TRBV10-3
j_call: TRBJ1-2
clone_size: -
d_call: TRBD1
cdr3_aa: CAISSQGALGVGGYTF
cdr3_nt: TGTGCCATCAGTTCCCAGGGGGCGTTAGGAGTAGGCGGCTACACCTTC

v_call: TRBV19
j_call: TRBJ2-3
clone_size: -
d_call: TRBD2
cdr3_aa: CASSILAGTDTQYF
cdr3_nt: TGTGCCAGTAGTATACTAGCGGGCACAGATACGCAGTATTTT

v_call: TRBV2
j_call: TRBJ2-7
clone_size: -
d_call: TRBD2
cdr3_aa: CASSVLAGSYEQYF
cdr3_nt: TGTGCCAGCAGTGTACTAGCGGGGTCCTACGAGCAGTACTTC

v_call: TRBV28
j_call: TRBJ2-1
clone_size: -
d_call: -
cdr3_aa: CASSSAGLARSGEQFF
cdr3_nt: TGTGCCAGCAGTTCGGCAGGACTGGCTCGGAGTGGTGAGCAGTTCTTC

v_call: TRBV25-1
j_call: TRBJ1-2
clone_size: -
d_call: -
cdr3_aa: CASSPHGQGGDGYTF
cdr3_nt: TGTGCCAGCAGTCCCCACGGCCAGGGCGGAGATGGCTACACCTTC

v_call: TRBV7-8
j_call: TRBJ1-2
clone_size: -
d_call: -
cdr3_aa: CASSADRTGYTF
cdr3_nt: TGTGCCAGCAGCGCGGATAGAACCGGCTACACCTTC

v_call: TRBV24-1
j_call: TRBJ2-7
clone_size: -
d_call: -
cdr3_aa: CATGSRESYEQYF
cdr3_nt: TGTGCCACCGGGTCCCGGGAGTCCTACGAGCAGTACTTC

v_call: TRBV4-3
j_call: TRBJ1-2
clone_size: -
d_call: -
cdr3_aa: CASSQELRGSGYTF
cdr3_nt: TGCGCCAGCAGCCAAGAGCTCAGGGGAAGTGGCTACACCTTC

v_call: TRBV11-3
j_call: TRBJ2-3
clone_size: once
d_call: TRBD2
cdr3_aa: CASSRLAGDTDTQYF
cdr3_nt: TGTGCCAGCAGCCGACTAGCGGGGGACACAGATACGCAGTATTTT

v_call: TRBV18
j_call: TRBJ1-1
clone_size: -
d_call: -
cdr3_aa: CASSGQSPLTEAFF
cdr3_nt: TGTGCCAGCTCAGGGCAATCACCTCTGACTGAAGCTTTCTTT

v_call: TRBV30
j_call: TRBJ1-5
clone_size: -
d_call: -
cdr3_aa: CAWSPAGAIYNQPQHF
cdr3_nt: TGTGCCTGGAGCCCAGCGGGGGCGATATACAATCAGCCCCAGCATTTT

v_call: TRBV7-8
j_call: TRBJ1-3
clone_size: -
d_call: -
cdr3_aa: CASSLGQFSGNTIYF
cdr3_nt: TGTGCCAGCAGCTTAGGACAGTTCTCTGGAAACACCATATATTTT

v_call: TRBV12-3/TRBV12-4
j_call: TRBJ2-5
clone_size: -
d_call: -
cdr3_aa: CASSATGLETQYF
cdr3_nt: TGTGCCAGCAGTGCTACAGGGTTGGAGACCCAGTACTTC

v_call: TRBV29-1
j_call: TRBJ2-7
clone_size: -
d_call: -
cdr3_aa: CSVGTVYEQYF
cdr3_nt: TGCAGCGTTGGGACAGTATACGAGCAGTACTTC

v_call: TRBV4-1
j_call: TRBJ2-3
clone_size: -
d_call: TRBD2
cdr3_aa: CASSQGGGMGTDTQYF
cdr3_nt: TGCGCCAGCAGCCAAGGGGGGGGGATGGGCACAGATACGCAGTATTTT

v_call: TRBV2
j_call: TRBJ1-2
clone_size: -
d_call: -
cdr3_aa: CASKQGEGGYTF
cdr3_nt: TGTGCCAGCAAACAGGGCGAAGGCGGCTACACCTTC

v_call: TRBV18
j_call: TRBJ1-5
clone_size: -
d_call: -
cdr3_aa: CASSPGAGVGQPQHF
cdr3_nt: TGTGCCAGCTCACCAGGGGCAGGGGTGGGTCAGCCCCAGCATTTT

v_call: TRBV28
j_call: TRBJ1-5
clone_size: -
d_call: TRBD1
cdr3_aa: CASSLPQTWDRDNQPQHF
cdr3_nt: TGTGCCAGCAGTTTACCCCAGACTTGGGACAGAGACAATCAGCCCCAGCATTTT

v_call: TRBV7-6
j_call: TRBJ2-1
clone_size: -
d_call: -
cdr3_aa: CASSPGTAQFF
cdr3_nt: TGTGCCAGCAGCCCCGGGACTGCGCAGTTCTTC

v_call: TRBV2
j_call: TRBJ1-6
clone_size: -
d_call: TRBD1
cdr3_aa: CASSEAGTVNSPLHF
cdr3_nt: TGTGCCAGCAGTGAAGCGGGGACAGTGAATTCACCCCTCCACTTT

v_call: TRBV7-9
j_call: TRBJ1-4
clone_size: -
d_call: -
cdr3_aa: CASSTSDSEKLFF
cdr3_nt: TGTGCCAGCAGCACATCGGACAGTGAAAAACTGTTTTTT

v_call: TRBV4-1
j_call: TRBJ2-7
clone_size: -
d_call: -
cdr3_aa: CASSQGPFYEQYF
cdr3_nt: TGCGCCAGCAGCCAAGGTCCTTTCTACGAGCAGTACTTC